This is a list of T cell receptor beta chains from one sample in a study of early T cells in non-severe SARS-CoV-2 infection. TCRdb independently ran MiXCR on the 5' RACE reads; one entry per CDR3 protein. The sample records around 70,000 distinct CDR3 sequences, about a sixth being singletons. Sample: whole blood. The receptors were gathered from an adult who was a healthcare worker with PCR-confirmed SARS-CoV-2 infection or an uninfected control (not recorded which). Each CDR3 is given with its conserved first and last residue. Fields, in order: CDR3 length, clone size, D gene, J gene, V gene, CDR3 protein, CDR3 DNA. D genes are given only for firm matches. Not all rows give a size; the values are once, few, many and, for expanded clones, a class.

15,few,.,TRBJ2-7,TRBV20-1,CSAREWAVQSYEQYF,TGCAGTGCTAGAGAATGGGCAGTCCAATCCTACGAGCAGTACTTC
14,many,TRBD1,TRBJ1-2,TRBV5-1,CASSWDSPNYGYTF,TGCGCCAGCAGCTGGGACAGCCCTAACTATGGCTACACCTTC
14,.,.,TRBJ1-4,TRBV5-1,CASSLAGSNEKLFF,TGCGCCAGCAGCTTGGCTGGCAGTAATGAAAAACTGTTTTTT
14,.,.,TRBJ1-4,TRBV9,CASSVQSTNEKLFF,TGTGCCAGCAGCGTGCAATCAACTAATGAAAAACTGTTTTTT
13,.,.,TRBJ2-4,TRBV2,CASSLAAKNIQYF,TGTGCCAGCAGCCTTGCGGCCAAAAACATTCAGTACTTC
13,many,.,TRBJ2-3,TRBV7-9,CASSLKGADTQYF,TGTGCCAGCAGCTTAAAGGGGGCAGATACGCAGTATTTT
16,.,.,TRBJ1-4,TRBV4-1,CASSQDSRSLNEKLFF,TGCGCCAGCAGCCAAGATAGTAGGAGCCTTAATGAAAAACTGTTTTTT
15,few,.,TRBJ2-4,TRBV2,CASSEWSWAKNIQYF,TGTGCCAGCAGTGAGTGGTCCTGGGCCAAAAACATTCAGTACTTC
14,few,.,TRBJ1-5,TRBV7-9,CASSPLEGNQPQHF,TGTGCCAGCAGCCCCCTCGAGGGCAATCAGCCCCAGCATTTT
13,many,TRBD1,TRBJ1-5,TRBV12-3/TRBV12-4,CASAGTGVQPQHF,TGTGCCAGCGCCGGGACAGGGGTTCAGCCCCAGCATTTT
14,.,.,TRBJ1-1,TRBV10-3,CAISESTVNTEAFF,TGTGCCATCAGTGAGTCGACAGTTAACACTGAAGCTTTCTTT
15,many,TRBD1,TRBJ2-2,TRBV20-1,CSARPSGGGTGELFF,TGCAGTGCTAGACCTTCAGGGGGCGGCACCGGGGAGCTGTTTTTT
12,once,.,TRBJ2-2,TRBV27,CASSSTPGELFF,TGTGCCAGCAGTTCCACTCCCGGGGAGCTGTTTTTT
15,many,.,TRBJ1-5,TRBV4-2,CASSQGERGTQPQHF,TGTGCCAGCAGCCAAGGCGAAAGGGGGACACAGCCCCAGCATTTT
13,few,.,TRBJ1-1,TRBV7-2,CASSRDSNTEAFF,TGTGCCAGCAGCCGAGACTCGAACACTGAAGCTTTCTTT
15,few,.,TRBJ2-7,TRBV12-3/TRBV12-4,CASSLDWGPAYEQYF,TGTGCCAGCAGTTTAGATTGGGGCCCGGCCTACGAGCAGTACTTC
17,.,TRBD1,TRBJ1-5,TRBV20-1,CSARGTTGDLGNQPQHF,TGCAGTGCTAGAGGTACAACAGGGGATCTAGGCAATCAGCCCCAGCATTTT
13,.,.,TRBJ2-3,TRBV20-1,CSARAGGVNTQYF,TGCAGTGCTAGAGCAGGGGGGGTAAATACGCAGTATTTT
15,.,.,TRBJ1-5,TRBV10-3,CAISESPSSNQPQHF,TGTGCCATCAGTGAGAGTCCGAGTAGCAATCAGCCCCAGCATTTT
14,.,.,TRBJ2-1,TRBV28,CASSLPGIQGIRFF,TGTGCCAGCAGCCTCCCAGGCATCCAGGGGATCCGGTTCTTC
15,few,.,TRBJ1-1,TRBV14,CASSQEGGGNTEAFF,TGTGCCAGCAGCCAAGAAGGAGGTGGGAACACTGAAGCTTTCTTT
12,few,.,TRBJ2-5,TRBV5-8,CASSLARETQYF,TGTGCCAGCAGCTTGGCCAGAGAGACCCAGTACTTC
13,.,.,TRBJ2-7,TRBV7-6,CASSSPNTYEQYF,TGTGCCAGCAGCTCACCGAACACCTACGAGCAGTACTTC
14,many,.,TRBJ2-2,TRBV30,CAWTSGIGTGELFF,TGTGCCTGGACTTCGGGCATAGGCACCGGGGAGCTGTTTTTT
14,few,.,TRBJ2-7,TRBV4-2,CASSFPDSSYEQYF,TGTGCCAGCAGCTTCCCGGACAGTTCCTACGAGCAGTACTTC
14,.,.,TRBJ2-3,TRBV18,CASSRDSATDTQYF,TGTGCCAGCTCTCGGGACTCGGCCACAGATACGCAGTATTTT
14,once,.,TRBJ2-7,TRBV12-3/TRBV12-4,CVSSVVGISYEQYF,TGTGTCAGCAGCGTCGTGGGGATTTCCTACGAGCAGTACTTC
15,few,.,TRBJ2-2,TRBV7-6,CASSLLGANTGELFF,TGTGCCAGCAGCTTACTCGGGGCTAACACCGGGGAGCTGTTTTTT
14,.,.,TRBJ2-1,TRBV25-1,CASSRRNQHNEQFF,TGTGCCAGCTCCCGACGTAACCAGCACAATGAGCAGTTCTTC
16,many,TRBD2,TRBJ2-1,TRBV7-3,CASSLRRGGEYNEQFF,TGTGCCAGCAGCTTAAGGCGCGGGGGAGAGTACAATGAGCAGTTCTTC
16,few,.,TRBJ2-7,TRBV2,CASSLFAAGEVYEQYF,TGTGCCAGCAGCCTGTTCGCCGCAGGGGAAGTCTACGAGCAGTACTTC
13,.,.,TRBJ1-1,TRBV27,CASSFGGGAEAFF,TGTGCCAGCAGTTTCGGGGGGGGGGCTGAAGCTTTCTTT
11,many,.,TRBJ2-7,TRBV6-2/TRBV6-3,CASSLRYEQYF,TGTGCCAGCAGCCTCCGATACGAGCAGTACTTC
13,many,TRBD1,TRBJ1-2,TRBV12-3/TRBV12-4,CASSNRGLRGYTF,TGTGCCAGCAGTAACAGGGGCCTGAGGGGCTACACCTTC
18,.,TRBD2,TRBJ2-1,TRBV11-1,CASSRGASGGAGRNEQFF,TGTGCCAGCAGCCGAGGGGCTAGCGGGGGGGCCGGTAGGAATGAGCAGTTCTTC
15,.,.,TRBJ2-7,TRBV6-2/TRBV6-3,CASRPPGLVSYEQYF,TGTGCCAGCAGACCCCCGGGTCTAGTCTCCTACGAGCAGTACTTC
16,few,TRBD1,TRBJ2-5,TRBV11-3,CASRTGTGIEEETQYF,TGTGCCAGCAGAACCGGGACAGGGATTGAGGAAGAGACCCAGTACTTC
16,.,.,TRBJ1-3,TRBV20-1,CSARDMEGRSGNTIYF,TGCAGTGCTAGAGATATGGAAGGCCGCTCTGGAAACACCATATATTTT
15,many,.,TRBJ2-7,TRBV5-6,CASSFGQGLTYEQYF,TGTGCCAGCAGCTTCGGGCAGGGATTGACCTACGAGCAGTACTTC
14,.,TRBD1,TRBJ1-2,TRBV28,CASSNQGVNYGYTF,TGTGCCAGCAGCAATCAGGGGGTTAACTATGGCTACACCTTC
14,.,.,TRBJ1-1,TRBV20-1,CSARGQVLNTEAFF,TGCAGTGCTAGGGGGCAGGTCCTGAACACTGAAGCTTTCTTT
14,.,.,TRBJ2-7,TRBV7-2,CASSLWQTDYEQYF,TGTGCCAGCAGCTTATGGCAGACGGACTACGAGCAGTACTTC
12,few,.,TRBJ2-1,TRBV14,CASSQDISTQFF,TGTGCCAGCAGCCAAGATATCAGCACGCAGTTCTTC
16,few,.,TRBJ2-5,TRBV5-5,CASSYGTSPVGETQYF,TGTGCCAGCAGTTACGGGACCTCACCTGTTGGGGAGACCCAGTACTTC
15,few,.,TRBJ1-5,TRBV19,CASSMTHGGNQPQHF,TGTGCCAGTAGTATGACCCATGGGGGCAATCAGCCCCAGCATTTT
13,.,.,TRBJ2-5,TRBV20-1,CSAQRATRETQYF,TGCAGTGCTCAACGGGCTACGAGAGAGACCCAGTACTTC
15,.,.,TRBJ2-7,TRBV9,CASSVDSDSTYEQYF,TGTGCCAGCAGCGTAGATTCGGACAGCACCTACGAGCAGTACTTC
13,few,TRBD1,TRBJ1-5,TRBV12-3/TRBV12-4,CASSRQGIQPQHF,TGTGCCAGCAGCCGACAGGGAATCCAGCCCCAGCATTTT
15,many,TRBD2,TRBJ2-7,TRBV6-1,CASSEVYGGAYEQYF,TGTGCCAGCAGTGAAGTTTACGGGGGGGCCTACGAGCAGTACTTC
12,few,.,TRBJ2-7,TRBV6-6,CASSYLSGSQYF,TGTGCCAGCAGTTACCTGTCCGGGAGTCAGTACTTC